Listed here is a single T cell receptor beta chain. What it recognizes is unknown. These data come from a study of cytomegalovirus exposure and HLA in healthy donors. Germline values: CDR1 SGHVS, CDR2 FQNEAQ. Trimming cost V 5 bases and J 12 bases, with 20 bases left between them. This CDR3 has 14 amino acids. Study-level points and caveats: Cytomegalovirus status, reportedly, was diagnosed with high specificity and sensitivity by the classifier. In a later analysis, DRB1 alleles had the most associated TCRs; HLA-C alleles the fewest.

With 60 Vbeta and 13 Jbeta primers, the PCR was carried out. Data came from immunoSEQ multiplex PCR; TCRdb stores just in-frame clones and leaves some out. This table has over 100,000 clones, more than 65% appearing once. The specimen was PBMCs. The chain combines TRBV7-8 with TRBJ2-4; D possibly corresponds to TRBD1 (7 bases). The sequence came from a male donor in good health and CMV-seropositive. The CDR3 DNA follows: TGTGCCAGCAGCCGTGATCCCCCGGGGGACAGTCAGTACTTC. This codes for CASSRDPPGDSQYF.